The rows below give T cell receptor beta chains drawn from one sample of a study of CD8+ T cells in alopecia areata. TCRdb's copy holds only in-frame clones and misses some; the assay was immunoSEQ multiplex PCR. The profile shows approximately 210,000 clones, less than 65% of them singletons. Here the sequenced sample was CD4+ T cells sorted from blood, taken at week 4, from a patient treated with tofacitinib. The receptors here all came from a human donor with alopecia areata. CDR3s include the opening cysteine and the closing phenylalanine or tryptophan. Each record gives: V gene, D gene, J gene, clone size, CDR3 DNA, CDR3 protein. D genes are given only for firm matches. Rows give clone size only sometimes, using once, few, many, or a class for an expanded clone.

>TRBV5-4|-|TRBJ1-1|few
TGTGCCAGCAGCTTGGGTGGGGGAGTGAACACTGAAGCTTTCTTT
CASSLGGGVNTEAFF
>TRBV23-1|TRBD1|TRBJ1-3|-
TGCGCCAGCACGAGACAGGGGCCTTACTCTGGAAACACCATATATTTT
CASTRQGPYSGNTIYF
>TRBV2|TRBD2|TRBJ2-4|-
TGTGCCAGCAGGGGGACTAGTCAGGACATTCAGTACTTC
CASRGTSQDIQYF
>TRBV5-6|-|TRBJ1-2|-
TGTGCCAGCAGCTTGGACAGGGTTGGCTACACCTTC
CASSLDRVGYTF
>TRBV30|-|TRBJ1-1|-
TGTGCCTGGAGTGTCTCTTCGAACACTGAAGCTTTCTTT
CAWSVSSNTEAFF
>TRBV4-3|TRBD1|TRBJ1-1|-
TGCGCCAGCAGCTCCCAGACAGGGAAGGGCACTGAAGCTTTCTTT
CASSSQTGKGTEAFF
>TRBV5-1|-|TRBJ2-1|-
TGCGCCAGCAGCGACCGAGACGGCAGTGAGCAGTTCTTC
CASSDRDGSEQFF
>TRBV29-1|-|TRBJ1-1|-
TGCAGCGTGAGAGGACGGCAGAACACTGAAGCTTTCTTT
CSVRGRQNTEAFF
>TRBV7-9|-|TRBJ2-1|-
TGTGCCAGCAGCTATCCAGGGGCCCGGGGCAATGAGCAGTTCTTC
CASSYPGARGNEQFF
>TRBV6-5|-|TRBJ1-2|-
TGTGCCAGCAGTTACTCGATTACGGGGAACTATGGCTACACCTTC
CASSYSITGNYGYTF
>TRBV5-1|-|TRBJ2-3|few
TGCGCCAGCAGCTTGGGCAGGGATACGCAGTATTTT
CASSLGRDTQYF
>TRBV6-5|TRBD1|TRBJ2-7|-
TGTGCCAGCAGTTACTCGTGGGACAGGGTCTACGAGCAGTACTTC
CASSYSWDRVYEQYF
>TRBV29-1|TRBD2|TRBJ2-3|-
TGCAGCGTTGTAGGCCAAGCGGGAGTAGATACGCAGTATTTT
CSVVGQAGVDTQYF
>TRBV7-2|-|TRBJ2-3|-
TGTGCCAGCAGCCTTAGCGGTACCACCACAGATACGCAGTATTTT
CASSLSGTTTDTQYF
>TRBV25-1|-|TRBJ1-2|-
TGTGCCAGCATGGATGGCTACACCTTC
CASMDGYTF
>TRBV9|-|TRBJ2-7|-
TGTGCCAGCAGCGTAGCTACCTTGGGGCCTCGGTACTTC
CASSVATLGPRYF
>TRBV29-1|-|TRBJ2-3|few
TGCAGCGTTGGAAGGGACCCGGGGGATACGCAGTATTTT
CSVGRDPGDTQYF
>TRBV2|-|TRBJ2-5|few
TGTGCCAGCAGTGAGCAAGAGACCCAGTACTTC
CASSEQETQYF
>TRBV5-1|-|TRBJ2-2|once
TGCGCCAGCAGCTTGAGGGGGGCCGGGGAGCTGTTTTTT
CASSLRGAGELFF
>TRBV2|-|TRBJ1-5|-
TGTGCCAGCAGTGAAGGGGTCCCCAATCAGCCCCAGCATTTT
CASSEGVPNQPQHF
>TRBV30|-|TRBJ1-2|-
TGTGCCTGGAGTGTACTCCTCGTCTCGGGAATACTCGACGACTTC
CAWSVLLVSGILDDF
>TRBV5-1|-|TRBJ1-2|-
TGCGCCAGCAGCCCATCCGGGGGTCCGGGCTACACCTTC
CASSPSGGPGYTF
>TRBV30|TRBD1|TRBJ2-1|few
TGTGCCTGGAGTGGGACAGGGGAACGGGAGCAGTTCTTC
CAWSGTGEREQFF
>TRBV6-6|-|TRBJ1-2|-
TGTGCCAGCAGAATAAACCTAGATGGCTACACCTTC
CASRINLDGYTF
>TRBV5-6|TRBD1|TRBJ2-3|-
TGTGCCAGCAGACACACCGGGACAGTGTCCACAGATACGCAGTATTTT
CASRHTGTVSTDTQYF
>TRBV5-1|-|TRBJ1-4|-
TGCGCCAGCAGCCCGACAGGACCGGGGGCATATGAAAAACTGTTTTTT
CASSPTGPGAYEKLFF